Each of the 26 T cell receptor beta chains below was sequenced from the same sample in a study of T cell responses to AZD1222 COVID-19 vaccine. Sequencing was performed with immunoSEQ multiplex PCR; in TCRdb, only in-frame clones are kept and a portion is missing. The table shows some 280,000 clones, with almost 95% occurring only once. The sequencing used peripheral blood, collected 28 days after the second AZD1222 dose. The receptors come from an adult who received the AZD1222 COVID-19 vaccine.

The gene calls are TRBV4-2 and TRBJ2-7; a possible D gene is TRBD1 (6 bases). In germline, CDR1 is LGHNA, CDR2 YNFKEQ. V was shortened by 3 bases and J by 0 bases, with 9 bases between the two germline ends. The CDR3 is made up of 14 amino acids. CDR3 loop: CASSHRDNSYEQYF. Written as DNA, the CDR3 is TGTGCCAGCAGCCACCGGGACAACTCCTACGAGCAGTACTTC.

This rearrangement joins TRBV27 to TRBJ1-6, with D unclear. The CDR3 has 14 amino acids. Deletions cut 6 bases from V and 6 bases from J, with 12 bases between. The germline gives CDR1 MNHEY, CDR2 SMNVEV (reference sequence). Here the CDR3 reads CASRNLMGNSPLHF. The DNA of the CDR3 is TGTGCCAGCAGGAACCTCATGGGTAATTCACCCCTCCACTTT.

The rearrangement links TRBV19 to TRBJ1-2, with TRBD1 identical over 8 bases. Trimming cost V 3 bases and J 7 bases; bases outside gene matches: 7. CDR1 is LNHDA, CDR2 SQIVND, per germline (reference sequence). The CDR3 is 14 amino acids. CDR3 protein: CASSMTDRAGGYTF. CDR3 bases: TGTGCCAGTAGTATGACGGACAGGGCTGGTGGCTACACCTTC.

The V gene is TRBV5-1, the J gene TRBJ1-2, with D possibly TRBD1 on 6 matching bases. CDR1 and CDR2 (germline): SGHRS, YFSETQ. V was trimmed by 0 bases and J by 4 bases, leaving 13 bases between them. The CDR3 runs to 15 residues. For the CDR3, the DNA is TGCGCCAGCAGCTTGGGCGGCAGGGGTGGCTATGGCTACACCTTC. This encodes CASSLGGRGGYGYTF.

Here the CDR3 DNA reads TGTGCCAGCAGTCAAGGTGGGACTGAAGCTTTCTTT. This encodes CASSQGGTEAFF. The V call is TRBV27, the J call TRBJ1-1, with D unclear. Germline values: CDR1 MNHEY, CDR2 SMNVEV (reference sequence). V was pared by 5 bases and J by 5 bases, with 9 bases between. This CDR3 comprises 12 residues.

The chain carries TRBV30 and TRBJ2-1; D ambiguous. This CDR3 is 13 amino acids long. V lost 1 base and J lost 6, with 10 bases in between. Germline values: CDR1 GTSNPN, CDR2 SVGIG (reference sequence). The CDR3 sequence is CAWSEGLINEQFF. CDR3 nucleotide sequence: TGTGCCTGGAGTGAGGGTCTTATCAATGAGCAGTTCTTC.

The genes are TRBV9 and TRBJ2-2; the D gene is possibly TRBD1 (5 bases). There are 16 residues in the CDR3. Between the trimmed V and J ends, which lost 0 bases and 1 base, there was a span of 10 bases. The germline CDR1 and CDR2 sequences are SGDLS and YYNGEE. The CDR3 DNA follows: TGTGCCAGCAGCGTAGGGAGTAGGGGGAACACCGGGGAGCTGTTTTTT. The encoded protein is CASSVGSRGNTGELFF. The full variable domain, with the rest looked up from reference TRBV9 and TRBJ2-2, is DSGVTQTPKHLITATGQRVTLRCSPRSGDLSVYWYQQSLDQGLQFLIQYYNGEERAKGNILERFSAQQFPDLHSELNLSSLELGDSALYFCASSVGSRGNTGELFFGEGSRLTVL.

The genes are TRBV27 and TRBJ2-1; D may match TRBD1 or TRBD2 (5 bases each). V was cut by 11 bases and J by 0 bases, with 11 bases left in between. CDR3 size: 13 residues. CDR1 is MNHEY and CDR2 is SMNVEV in the germline V gene (reference sequence). The CDR3 region is CASRGSSYNEQFF. CDR3 DNA sequence: TGTGCCTCCCGGGGCAGCTCCTACAATGAGCAGTTCTTC.

This chain uses TRBV28 with TRBJ2-3, with D hard to call. There are 11 residues in the CDR3. Trimming cost V 5 bases and J 8 bases, with 8 bases left between them. Per the germline V gene, CDR1 is MDHEN and CDR2 is SYDVKM. The CDR3, as DNA: TGTGCCAGCAGTATACGAGGTACGCAGTATTTT. Protein: CASSIRGTQYF.

The CDR3 nucleotides read TGCGCCAGCAGCCGCTTGGGTCTTAATCAGCCCCAGCATTTT. This sequence encodes CASSRLGLNQPQHF. V and J are TRBV4-1 and TRBJ1-5; D is unresolved. The germline V and J ends were trimmed by 4 bases and 4 bases, with 11 bases remaining between them. Germline V lookup: CDR1 MGHRA, CDR2 YSYEKL. The CDR3 contains 14 residues.

In DNA form, the CDR3 reads TGTGCCAGCAGCCCCATAGTAGGCGGGGAGCTGTTTTTT. This encodes CASSPIVGGELFF. The chain is built from TRBV7-9 and TRBJ2-2, with unresolved D. V lost 5 bases to trimming and J lost 7 bases, with 11 bases between them. The CDR3 consists of 13 residues. Germline V gene lookup returns CDR1 SEHNR and CDR2 FQNEAQ (reference sequence).

The chain recombines TRBV5-4 with TRBJ2-6; maybe TRBD1 (6 bases). Germline V gene sequence: CDR1 SGHNT, CDR2 YYREEE (reference sequence). The CDR3 consists of 17 residues. V was clipped by 0 bases and J by 0 bases, with 10 bases between them. In DNA form, the CDR3 reads TGTGCCAGCAGCTTGGGTGGACAGAGCTCTGGGGCCAACGTCCTGACTTTC. It yields the protein CASSLGGQSSGANVLTF.

This rearrangement joins TRBV15 to TRBJ2-3, with TRBD2 matching over 10 bases. Germline values: CDR1 LNHNV, CDR2 YYDKDF (reference sequence). V dropped 1 base and J dropped 8; count of bases not matched to a gene: 9. The CDR3 has 16 amino acids. CDR3 amino acids: CATSRVASGGRGTQYF. CDR3 DNA: TGTGCCACCAGCAGAGTGGCTAGCGGGGGCCGGGGTACGCAGTATTTT.

The chain is built from TRBV3-1 (or the pseudogene TRBV3-2) and TRBJ2-7, with 10 positions matching TRBD2. The CDR3 runs 15 residues. The germline V gene encodes CDR1 LGHDT and CDR2 YNNKEL (reference sequence). Trimming cost V 3 bases and J 3 bases; bases outside gene matches: 5. CDR3 DNA sequence: TGTGCCAGCAGCCATGCTAGCGGGAGTGTCTACGAGCAGTACTTC. Encoded protein: CASSHASGSVYEQYF.

The chain links TRBV6-5 to TRBJ2-7; 8 bases align to TRBD1. CDR1 MNHEY and CDR2 SVGAGI come from the germline V gene. J lost 0 bases, V lost 10 bases, and 8 bases had no gene match. This CDR3 spans 14 amino acids. Here the CDR3 reads CATKRGQASYEQYF. The CDR3, as DNA: TGTGCCACTAAAAGGGGACAGGCCTCCTACGAGCAGTACTTC.

V and J are TRBV5-1 and TRBJ1-5, with D unclear. Germline loops: CDR1 SGHRS, CDR2 YFSETQ. With 1 base removed from V and 7 bases from J, the gap between germline ends came to 6 bases. This CDR3 is built from 12 residues. In DNA form, the CDR3 reads TGCGCCAGCAGCTTGACCAGACAGCCCCAGCATTTT. Protein product: CASSLTRQPQHF.

Here the CDR3 DNA reads TGTGCCAGCAGCTTTGGGGGGGATGGCTACACCTTC. As protein: CASSFGGDGYTF. This chain joins TRBV7-2 and TRBJ1-2; tentative D call: TRBD1 (5 bases). This CDR3 comprises 12 residues. Trimming stripped 3 bases from V and 6 bases from J, with 8 bases between. Germline V gene data show CDR1 as SGHTA and CDR2 as FQGNSA.

Details on this clone: One end of the junction does not line up with germline, which may come from a read error. V is TRBV9 and J is TRBJ2-1; TRBD2 matches 8 bases. Germline V lookup: CDR1 SGDLS, CDR2 YYNGEE. This CDR3 comprises 12 residues. In DNA form, the CDR3 reads TGTGCCAGCAGCGTCCAGCGGGAGAAGCTTCTCTTC. Amino acids: CASSVQREKLLF.

V usage is TRBV6-2 or TRBV6-3 and J usage is TRBJ2-5, with 7 bases fitting TRBD2. The CDR3 runs to 16 residues. CDR1 MNHEY and CDR2 SVGEGT come from the germline V gene. With 4 bases clipped from V and 5 bases from J, the junction kept 13 bases outside the gene matches. CDR3 DNA: TGTGCCAGCAGTTCATTATGGACTAGTCTAGGGGAGACCCAGTACTTC. Its protein is CASSSLWTSLGETQYF.

This chain joins TRBV2 and TRBJ1-1; no reliable D call. The V gene's germline CDR1 is SNHLY and CDR2 FYNNEI. The CDR3 has 12 amino acids. V was clipped by 7 bases and J by 4 bases, with 10 bases between them. The CDR3 sequence is CASTDRSTEAFF. CDR3 bases: TGTGCCAGCACCGACCGGAGCACTGAAGCTTTCTTT.

The chain uses TRBV6-4 and TRBJ2-2; D is uncertain. Trimming took off 2 bases at V and 6 bases at J, with 10 bases between the two ends. Looked up from germline, CDR1 is MRHNA and CDR2 is SNTAGT. The CDR3 sequence is 14 residues long. In nucleotides, the CDR3 is TGTGCCAGCAGTGACCCCCGATTCGCCGGGGAGCTGTTTTTT. Translation: CASSDPRFAGELFF.

Concerning this clone: A read error may produce the germline difference seen at one junction end. V and J are TRBV7-9 and TRBJ2-7; the D gene is possibly TRBD1 (5 bases). The CDR3 extends over 13 amino acids. Germline-derived CDR1 and CDR2 are SEHNR and FQNEAQ (reference sequence). CDR3 residues: CASSLDSSYEQYF. DNA of the CDR3: TGTGCCAGCAGTTTAGACAGTAGTTACGAGCAGTACTTC.

The rearrangement links TRBV19 to TRBJ1-5; D is ambiguous. The CDR3 has 13 residues. Germline V lookup: CDR1 LNHDA, CDR2 SQIVND (reference sequence). Trimming took off 2 bases at V and 6 bases at J, with 8 bases between the two ends. The CDR3 sequence: CASSILEGQPQHF. CDR3 sequence (DNA): TGTGCCAGTAGTATATTGGAGGGTCAGCCCCAGCATTTT.

V is TRBV5-6 and J is TRBJ1-6, with 9 bases lining up with TRBD1. V shed 5 bases and J 10 bases; nucleotides not matched to a gene: 7. Germline V gene lookup returns CDR1 SGHDT and CDR2 YYEEEE. The CDR3 loop spans 14 amino acids. CDR3: CASSSTGGRSPLHF. CDR3 nucleotide sequence: TGTGCCAGCAGTTCAACAGGGGGCCGATCACCCCTCCACTTT.

This chain joins TRBV28 and TRBJ1-3; D remains unclear. Trimming left V 4 bases short and J 0 bases short, with 13 bases between. This CDR3 is built from 16 residues. Germline CDR1 and CDR2: MDHEN and SYDVKM. CDR3 coding DNA: TGTGCCAGCAGTTATGGCCTTGGTATCTCTGGAAACACCATATATTTT. It translates to CASSYGLGISGNTIYF.

This clone appeared a single time. The chain couples TRBV27 to TRBJ2-1; D may be TRBD1 or TRBD2 (5 bases each). Germline V gives CDR1 MNHEY, CDR2 SMNVEV (reference sequence). V was clipped by 7 bases and J by 2 bases, with 12 bases between them. This CDR3 spans 14 amino acids. This CDR3 reads CASTRDPAYNEQFF. CDR3 DNA sequence: TGTGCCAGCACACGGGACCCCGCCTACAATGAGCAGTTCTTC.